These 7 T cell receptor beta chains were all obtained from the same sample, sequenced in a study of PD-L1 blockade in urothelial cancer. Assay used: immunoSEQ multiplex PCR; TCRdb lists only in-frame clones, some missing. Among 70,000 or so clones listed, around 90% were seen once. The sample was PBMCs, taken around atezolizumab (anti-PD-L1) treatment. The source is a man aged 55 to 70 with urothelial cancer.

The V gene is TRBV6-1, the J gene TRBJ2-3; 7 bases are shared with TRBD1. The germline gives CDR1 MNHNS, CDR2 SASEGT. The V gene end was trimmed by 0 bases and the J gene end by 2 bases; junction bases not matched to a gene: 2. The CDR3 consists of 15 residues. Here the CDR3 reads CASSEAGQATDTQYF. DNA for the CDR3: TGTGCCAGCAGTGAAGCAGGACAGGCCACAGATACGCAGTATTTT.

The rearrangement joins TRBV7-2 to TRBJ1-2; maybe TRBD1 (5 bases). V was clipped by 1 base and J by 5 bases, with 5 bases between them. Germline CDR1 SGHTA, CDR2 FQGNSA. The CDR3 has 12 residues. The CDR3 is CASSLEGYGYTF. Here the CDR3 DNA reads TGTGCCAGCAGCTTAGAGGGGTATGGCTACACCTTC.

The chain recombines TRBV2 with TRBJ2-7; D call uncertain. V was pared by 5 bases and J by 4 bases, with 6 bases between. The CDR3 covers 11 residues. Germline-derived CDR1 and CDR2 are SNHLY and FYNNEI. CDR3 sequence reads: CASSNEYEQYF. The CDR3 nucleotides are TGTGCCAGCAGTAACGAGTACGAGCAGTACTTC.

This clone was counted between two and nine times. The rearrangement joins TRBV13 to TRBJ2-2, with 8 bases that match TRBD2. V lost 1 base, J lost 4 bases, and 8 bases stayed unmatched. CDR3 length: 17 amino acids. Looked up from germline, CDR1 is PRHDT and CDR2 is FYEKMQ (reference sequence). The CDR3 DNA reads TGTGCCAGCAGCTTAGACGGGTTAGCGGGGCCCACCGGGGAGCTGTTTTTT. Residues: CASSLDGLAGPTGELFF.

The rearrangement joins TRBV7-2 to TRBJ2-7, with a tentative D call TRBD1 (5 bases). Per germline, CDR1 SGHTA and CDR2 FQGNSA. The germline V and J ends were trimmed by 4 bases and 3 bases, with 16 bases remaining between them. The CDR3 contains 15 residues. The CDR3 nucleotides are TGTGCCAGCAGCTCATCGACAGCGCCTCTCTACGAGCAGTACTTC. This codes for CASSSSTAPLYEQYF.

The chain combines TRBV6-5 with TRBJ2-5; 7 positions match TRBD1. Germline assignment: CDR1 MNHEY and CDR2 SVGAGI. This CDR3 comprises 14 residues. V was pared by 6 bases and J by 2 bases, with 6 bases of the junction left unmatched. CDR3 bases: TGTGCCAGCAGAGTAGGGACAGCACAAGAGACCCAGTACTTC. Translated, it gives CASRVGTAQETQYF.

V usage is TRBV27 and J usage is TRBJ2-7; TRBD2 matches 12 bases. The ends lost 7 bases at V and 2 bases at J; junction bases unmatched: 6. This CDR3 has 15 amino acids. Germline CDR1 MNHEY, CDR2 SMNVEV (reference sequence). CDR3 coding DNA: TGTGCCAGCACGACGACTAGCGGGAGTGCCTACGAGCAGTACTTC. Its translation is CASTTTSGSAYEQYF.